Reported below is one T cell receptor beta chain. Its target is unknown. These data are taken from a study of long-term antiretroviral therapy in people with HIV. Overall study results and limits: Every time point showed a repertoire led by clones expanded before ART.

Germline V CDR1 and CDR2: SGHNT, YENEEA. This CDR3 has 17 amino acids. V was pared by 4 bases and J by 1 base, with 7 bases of the junction left unmatched. With survey level as its setting, the immunoSEQ assay was v3.0. Sequencing was performed with immunoSEQ multiplex PCR; in TCRdb, only in-frame clones are kept and a portion is missing. Of 20,000 to 25,000 clones in the sample, around 84% were seen once. The source is a man aged 18 to 30 with HIV. V is TRBV11-3 and J is TRBJ2-6; 7 bases align to TRBD1. The sample in question was unsorted PBMCs, obtained 0.1 years before starting antiretroviral therapy. The CDR3 bases are TGTGCCAGCAGCTCCCGGACAGGCCCTTCTGGGGCCAACGTCCTGACTTTC. Protein product: CASSSRTGPSGANVLTF.